These 12 T cell receptor beta chains were sequenced from one sample in a study of cytomegalovirus exposure and HLA in healthy donors. PCR employed 60 Vbeta and 13 Jbeta primers. Here immunoSEQ multiplex PCR was the method, and the copy in TCRdb shows in-frame clones only, minus some. The sample lists roughly 130,000 clones; 75% to 85% were seen once. The sequencing sample was made of PBMCs. The receptors were gathered from a man aged 25-45 years in good health and CMV-seronegative.

This clone has a handful of counts. The chain is built from TRBV18 and TRBJ2-1; 10 positions agree with TRBD2. With V trimmed by 1 base and J by 8 bases, 5 bases remained unmatched. The CDR3 covers 15 residues. Per germline, CDR1 KGHSH and CDR2 LQKENI. The CDR3 nucleotides read TGTGCCAGCTCACCACTTCCTAGCGGGAGATATGAGCAGTTCTTC. This gives the protein CASSPLPSGRYEQFF.

This chain connects TRBV4-3 to TRBJ2-2, with 10 bases lining up with TRBD2. The CDR3 covers 19 residues. The V segment lost 0 bases and the J segment 0 bases; nucleotides outside the gene matches: 7. Germline V gene data show CDR1 as LGHNA and CDR2 as YSLEER. Here the CDR3 reads CASSQESLAGDANTGELFF. DNA of the CDR3: TGCGCCAGCAGCCAAGAGTCGCTAGCGGGGGATGCGAACACCGGGGAGCTGTTTTTT.

On this clone: One end of the junction does not line up with germline, which may come from a read error. V gene TRBV14 combines with J gene TRBJ1-2; D possibly corresponds to TRBD1 (6 bases). The CDR3 runs to 14 residues. CDR1 SGHDN and CDR2 FVKESK come from the germline V gene. The CDR3 loop is CASSQVRFGGGYPF. In DNA form, the CDR3 reads TGTGCCAGCAGCCAAGTACGATTTGGGGGGGGCTACCCCTTC.

CDR3 coding DNA: TGCAGCGTTGGCGGCGGGGGTTCCTACGAGCAGTACTTC. It yields the protein CSVGGGGSYEQYF. The chain combines TRBV29-1 with TRBJ2-7; 7 bases fit TRBD2. The CDR3 runs to 13 residues. CDR1 SQVTM and CDR2 ANQGSEA come from the germline V gene. V gave up 4 bases and J gave up 1 base; unmatched junction bases: 4.

The rearrangement uses TRBV19 and TRBJ2-7, with TRBD1 matching over 7 bases. V gave up 6 bases and J gave up 4 bases; unmatched junction bases: 6. Per the germline V gene, CDR1 is LNHDA and CDR2 is SQIVND (reference sequence). The CDR3 loop spans 13 amino acids. In nucleotides, the CDR3 is TGTGCCAGTAGCTCGACGACAGGGTACGAGCAGTACTTC. Protein: CASSSTTGYEQYF.

This chain connects TRBV25-1 to TRBJ2-5; a weak D match, TRBD1 (6 bases). CDR1 MGHDK and CDR2 SYGVNS come from the germline V gene. Trimming stripped 4 bases from V and 5 bases from J, with 14 bases between. The CDR3 length is 14 residues. For the CDR3, the DNA is TGTGCCAGCAGTGCTGGGCAGGGGCTGGAGACCCAGTACTTC. Protein sequence: CASSAGQGLETQYF.

The rearrangement uses TRBV15 and TRBJ1-2, with 12 nucleotides matching TRBD1. The CDR3 runs to 15 residues. Germline V gives CDR1 LNHNV, CDR2 YYDKDF (reference sequence). V lost 8 bases and J lost 4; bases outside the gene matches: 8. CDR3 DNA: TGTGCCACCTCATTACCGGGACAGGGGGCCTATGGCTACACCTTC. This translates into CATSLPGQGAYGYTF.

This clone has a handful of counts. The chain joins TRBV7-8 to TRBJ1-3; TRBD1 aligns across 7 bases. The CDR3 loop spans 16 amino acids. Trimming at V came to 5 bases and at J to 0 bases, leaving 7 bases not matched to a gene. CDR1 and CDR2 from the germline V gene are SGHVS and FQNEAQ. Here the CDR3 reads CASSPTTGNSGNTIYF. The CDR3 DNA is TGTGCCAGCAGCCCGACGACAGGGAACTCTGGAAACACCATATATTTT. Combining the CDR3 with reference TRBV7-8 and TRBJ1-3 gives the whole variable domain GAGVSQSPRYKVAKRGQDVALRCDPISGHVSLFWYQQALGQGPEFLTYFQNEAQLDKSGLPSDRFFAERPEGSVSTLKIQRTQQEDSAVYLCASSPTTGNSGNTIYFGEGSWLTVV.

The chain employs TRBV19 and TRBJ1-1; D call uncertain. This CDR3 region has 14 residues. Germline CDR1 reads LNHDA; CDR2 reads SQIVND (reference sequence). V gave up 3 bases and J gave up 4 bases, with 12 bases separating them. The CDR3 loop reads CASSMGVRRTEAFF. CDR3 DNA sequence: TGTGCCAGTAGTATGGGCGTCCGTCGCACTGAAGCTTTCTTT.

The rearrangement joins TRBV11-3 to TRBJ1-1; unclear D gene. Trimming took 1 base from V and 10 from J, leaving 13 bases between them. Germline values: CDR1 SGHNT, CDR2 YENEEA. This CDR3 has 13 residues. CDR3 nucleotides: TGTGCCAGCAGCTTAGGGGGAGGGAGTCGAGCTTTCTTT. Translated: CASSLGGGSRAFF.

Points on this clone: One end of the junction does not line up with germline, which may come from a read error. The genes are TRBV7-2 and TRBJ1-5; no clear D. The CDR3 contains 14 residues. Germline lookup yields CDR1 SGHTA and CDR2 FQGNSA. The CDR3 loop is CASSYPGNGQPQNF. CDR3 DNA sequence: TGTGCCAGCAGCTATCCCGGGAATGGTCAGCCCCAGAATTTT.

Details on this clone: Because the CDR3 is missing its conserved closing phenylalanine or tryptophan, this is likely a read error. The chain recombines TRBV5-6 with TRBJ1-1; D is ambiguous. Germline V gene lookup returns CDR1 SGHDT and CDR2 YYEEEE. CDR3 length: 11 residues. The CDR3 DNA sequence: TGTGCCAGCAGCCTGAACGCTGAAGCTTTCCTT. Its protein product is CASSLNAEAFL.